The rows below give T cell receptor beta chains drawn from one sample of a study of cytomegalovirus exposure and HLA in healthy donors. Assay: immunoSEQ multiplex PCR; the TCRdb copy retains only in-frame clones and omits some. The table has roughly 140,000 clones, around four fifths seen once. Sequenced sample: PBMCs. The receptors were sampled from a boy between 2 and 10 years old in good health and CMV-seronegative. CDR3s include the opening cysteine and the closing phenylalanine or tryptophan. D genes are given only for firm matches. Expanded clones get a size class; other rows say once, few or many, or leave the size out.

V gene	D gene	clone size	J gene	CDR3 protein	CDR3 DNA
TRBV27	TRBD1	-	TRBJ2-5	CASSALGGQGAREQYF	TGTGCCAGCAGTGCCCTCGGGGGACAGGGGGCGAGGGAGCAGTACTTC
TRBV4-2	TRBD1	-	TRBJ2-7	CASSPYLTGGSYEQYF	TGTGCCAGCAGCCCCTACCTGACAGGGGGCAGCTACGAGCAGTACTTC
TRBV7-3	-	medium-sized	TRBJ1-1	CASSLAVRREAFF	TGTGCCAGCAGCTTAGCGGTCCGACGTGAAGCTTTCTTT
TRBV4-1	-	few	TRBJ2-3	CASSQERQTTDTQYF	TGCGCCAGCAGCCAAGAGAGACAGACCACAGATACGCAGTATTTT
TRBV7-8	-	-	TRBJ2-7	CASSLLVSGRDEQYF	TGTGCCAGCAGCTTGTTGGTGTCAGGGCGCGACGAGCAGTACTTC
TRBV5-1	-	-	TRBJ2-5	CASSSLLAVQETQYF	TGCGCCAGCAGCTCCCTCCTCGCAGTGCAAGAGACCCAGTACTTC
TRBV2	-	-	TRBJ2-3	CATRLPALGPALSTDTQYF	TGTGCCACCAGACTCCCTGCCCTAGGCCCAGCACTGAGCACAGATACGCAGTATTTT
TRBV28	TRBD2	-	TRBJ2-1	CASAGTSGSSRGYNEQFF	TGTGCCAGCGCCGGGACTAGCGGGAGTTCTAGGGGGTACAATGAGCAGTTCTTC
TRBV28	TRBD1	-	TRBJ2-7	CASSGAIGTANTNSYEQYF	TGTGCCAGCAGCGGCGCGATAGGGACAGCTAACACCAATTCCTACGAGCAGTACTTC
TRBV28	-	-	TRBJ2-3	CASRVGASTDTQYF	TGTGCCAGCCGAGTGGGAGCTAGCACAGATACGCAGTATTTT
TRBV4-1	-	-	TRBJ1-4	CASSQTQLQATNEKLFF	TGCGCCAGCAGCCAGACACAATTGCAGGCGACTAATGAAAAACTGTTTTTT
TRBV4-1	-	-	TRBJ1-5	CASSQLGGRQPQHF	TGCGCCAGCAGCCAGCTGGGGGGGCGTCAGCCCCAGCATTTT
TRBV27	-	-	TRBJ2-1	CASIHRGDEQFF	TGTGCCAGCATTCATCGGGGAGATGAGCAGTTCTTC
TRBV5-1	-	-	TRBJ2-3	CASSPGTRGTDTQYF	TGCGCCAGCAGTCCCGGGACTCGAGGCACAGATACGCAGTATTTT
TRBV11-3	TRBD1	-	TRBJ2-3	CASSFRDRTDTQYF	TGTGCCAGCAGCTTCCGGGACAGGACAGATACGCAGTATTTT
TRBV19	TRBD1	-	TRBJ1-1	CASSTYYRGRNTEAFF	TGTGCCAGTAGTACCTATTACAGGGGGCGTAACACTGAAGCTTTCTTT
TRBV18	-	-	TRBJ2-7	CASSPVGGAGLSHEQYF	TGTGCCAGCTCACCAGTTGGCGGGGCAGGGCTTTCCCACGAGCAGTACTTC
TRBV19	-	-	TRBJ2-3	CASSPGVYTQYF	TGTGCCAGTTCGCCAGGGGTATATACGCAGTATTTT
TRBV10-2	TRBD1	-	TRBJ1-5	CASSTGRRDQPQHF	TGCGCCAGCTCGACAGGGAGGAGGGATCAGCCCCAGCATTTT
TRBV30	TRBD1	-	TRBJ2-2	CAWRGRQGRRDTGELFF	TGTGCCTGGAGGGGAAGACAGGGGCGGAGGGACACCGGGGAGCTGTTTTTT
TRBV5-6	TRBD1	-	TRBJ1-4	CASSLTGTGGEKLFF	TGTGCCAGCAGCTTAACCGGGACAGGGGGCGAAAAACTGTTTTTT
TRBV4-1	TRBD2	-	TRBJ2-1	CASSPLLAGYNEQFF	TGCGCCAGCAGCCCCCTACTAGCGGGATACAATGAGCAGTTCTTC
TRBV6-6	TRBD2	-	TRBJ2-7	CASSRERTRYYEQYF	TGTGCCAGCAGCCGAGAGAGGACTAGATACTACGAGCAGTACTTC
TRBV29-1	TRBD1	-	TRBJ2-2	CSVRPGTGRRPAGELFF	TGCAGCGTGCGTCCCGGGACAGGGAGGAGGCCGGCCGGGGAGCTGTTTTTT
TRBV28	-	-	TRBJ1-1	CASSPPMLGPSAFF	TGTGCCAGCAGTCCCCCTATGTTGGGCCCTTCGGCTTTCTTT
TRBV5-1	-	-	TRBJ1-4	CASAPAVANEKLFF	TGCGCCAGCGCTCCCGCGGTGGCTAATGAAAAACTGTTTTTT
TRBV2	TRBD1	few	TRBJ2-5	CASSADRVGETQYF	TGTGCCAGCAGCGCAGACAGGGTAGGGGAGACCCAGTACTTC
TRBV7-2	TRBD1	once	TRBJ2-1	CASSIGQGAEQFF	TGTGCCAGCAGCATTGGACAGGGGGCTGAGCAGTTCTTC
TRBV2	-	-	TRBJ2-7	CASSEYEQYF	TGTGCCAGCAGTGAGTACGAGCAGTACTTC
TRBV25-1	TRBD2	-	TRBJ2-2	CASSEALAGGPNTGELFF	TGTGCCAGCAGTGAGGCTCTAGCGGGAGGGCCGAACACCGGGGAGCTGTTTTTT
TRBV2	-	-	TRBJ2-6	CASSEKGPPYSGANVLTF	TGTGCCAGCAGTGAAAAGGGGCCCCCTTACTCTGGGGCCAACGTCCTGACTTTC
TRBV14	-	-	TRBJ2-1	CASSQEFGSGSYNEQFF	TGTGCCAGCAGCCAAGAGTTTGGGAGTGGCTCCTACAATGAGCAGTTCTTC
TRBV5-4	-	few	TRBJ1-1	CASRPDPWATEAFF	TGTGCCAGCAGACCCGACCCTTGGGCCACTGAAGCTTTCTTT
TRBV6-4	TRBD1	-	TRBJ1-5	CASSAGTGENQPQHF	TGTGCCAGCAGCGCCGGGACAGGAGAAAATCAGCCCCAGCATTTT
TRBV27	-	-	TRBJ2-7	CASSRTGHSSYEQYF	TGTGCCAGCAGTCGAACGGGACACAGCTCCTACGAGCAGTACTTC
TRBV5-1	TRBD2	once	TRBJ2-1	CASSLGGGSYNEQFF	TGCGCCAGCAGCTTGGGCGGGGGTTCCTACAATGAGCAGTTCTTC
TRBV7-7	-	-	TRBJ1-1	CASSLAANTEAFF	TGTGCCAGCAGCTTAGCGGCGAACACTGAAGCTTTCTTT
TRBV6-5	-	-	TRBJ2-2	CASSYHPGRSGELFF	TGTGCCAGCAGTTACCACCCAGGGCGGTCCGGGGAGCTGTTTTTT
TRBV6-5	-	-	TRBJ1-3	CASSAWAEGNTIYF	TGTGCCAGTTCGGCTTGGGCCGAGGGAAACACCATATATTTT
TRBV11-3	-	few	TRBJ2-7	CASSLDRSGQGQVGYEQYF	TGTGCCAGCAGCTTAGATCGTAGCGGGCAGGGACAAGTAGGCTACGAGCAGTACTTC
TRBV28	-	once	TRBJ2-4	CASSLPIRGGLNIQYF	TGTGCCAGCAGTTTACCGATAAGGGGCGGTTTAAACATTCAGTACTTC
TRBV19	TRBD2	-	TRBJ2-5	CASSNLVGGETQYF	TGTGCCAGTAGTAATTTAGTGGGAGGGGAGACCCAGTACTTC
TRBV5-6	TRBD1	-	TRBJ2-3	CASSTNRGSSTDTQYF	TGTGCCAGCAGCACCAACAGGGGGTCTAGCACAGATACGCAGTATTTT
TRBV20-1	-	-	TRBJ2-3	CSAETDTQYF	TGCAGTGCCGAGACAGATACGCAGTATTTT
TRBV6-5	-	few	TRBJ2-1	CASSSSGVGRNEQFF	TGTGCCAGCAGTTCCTCCGGGGTCGGGAGAAATGAGCAGTTCTTC
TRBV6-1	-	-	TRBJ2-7	CASSARGRYEQYF	TGTGCCAGCAGTGCCAGGGGTAGATACGAGCAGTACTTC
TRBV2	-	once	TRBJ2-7	CASSDGSIGNEQYF	TGTGCCAGCAGCGACGGGAGTATCGGGAACGAGCAGTACTTC
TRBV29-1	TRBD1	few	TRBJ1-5	CSVIGTGGDQPQHF	TGCAGCGTCATCGGGACAGGGGGGGATCAGCCCCAGCATTTT
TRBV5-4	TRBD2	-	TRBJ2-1	CASSLAERGALYNEQFF	TGTGCCAGCAGCTTGGCCGAGCGGGGAGCATTGTACAATGAGCAGTTCTTC
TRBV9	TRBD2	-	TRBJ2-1	CASSVWDPATSGRTYNEQFF	TGTGCCAGCAGCGTATGGGACCCCGCGACTAGCGGGAGGACCTACAATGAGCAGTTCTTC
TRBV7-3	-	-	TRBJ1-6	CASSLNAAHNSPLHF	TGTGCCAGCAGCTTAAATGCGGCGCATAATTCACCCCTCCACTTT
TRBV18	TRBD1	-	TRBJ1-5	CASSSPGGGQPQHF	TGTGCCAGCTCCAGTCCAGGGGGCGGGCAGCCCCAGCATTTT
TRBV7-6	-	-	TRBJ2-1	CASSFTGATYNEQFF	TGTGCCAGCAGCTTTACGGGTGCCACCTACAATGAGCAGTTCTTC
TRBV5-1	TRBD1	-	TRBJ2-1	CASRSPGQGAYNEQFF	TGCGCCAGCAGAAGCCCGGGACAGGGGGCCTACAATGAGCAGTTCTTC